This is a list of T cell receptor beta chains from one sample in a study of OX40 agonist ivuxolimab in advanced cancers. Using immunoSEQ multiplex PCR, the repertoire was profiled, and TCRdb retains in-frame clones only, with some absent. The sample lists about 120,000 clones; 93% were seen once. The starting material was CD4+ or CD8+ T cells sorted from blood, obtained in a trial of the OX40 agonist ivuxolimab. All receptors derive from an adult with an advanced solid tumor such as melanoma, head and neck, liver or kidney cancer. The CDR3 runs from the conserved cysteine through the conserved F or W. D genes are given only for firm matches. A clone size is listed for some rows: how often the clone was seen (once, few, many), or a class if it is expanded.

J	size	D	V	CDR3	DNA
TRBJ1-5	NA	NA	TRBV7-3	CASSLGPRGDFRNQPQHF	TGTGCCAGCAGCTTAGGCCCCAGGGGCGATTTTCGGAATCAGCCCCAGCATTTT
TRBJ1-3	NA	NA	TRBV5-5	CASSPRGSLDRSGNTIYF	TGTGCCAGCAGTCCTCGGGGATCCCTCGACCGCTCTGGAAACACCATATATTTT
TRBJ2-3	once	NA	TRBV5-4	CASSLMRGHTDTQYF	TGTGCCAGCAGCTTAATGCGGGGGCACACAGATACGCAGTATTTT
TRBJ2-7	NA	TRBD2	TRBV7-2	CASSLGILAGAAEQYF	TGTGCCAGCAGCTTAGGTATTTTAGCGGGAGCCGCCGAGCAGTACTTC
TRBJ2-3	NA	TRBD2	TRBV9	CASSVRAGGGGDTQYF	TGTGCCAGCAGCGTCAGAGCGGGAGGGGGAGGAGATACGCAGTATTTT
TRBJ2-4	NA	NA	TRBV18	CASSDREDPRKNIQYF	TGTGCCAGCTCAGACCGGGAAGACCCCCGCAAAAACATTCAGTACTTC
TRBJ2-3	NA	NA	TRBV4-2	CASSLGPSGVASSDTQYF	TGTGCCAGCAGCTTAGGACCCTCGGGAGTAGCGAGTAGTGATACGCAGTATTTT
TRBJ2-7	NA	NA	TRBV6-5	CASSYIHRDGHYEQYF	TGTGCCAGCAGTTACATCCACCGGGACGGACACTACGAGCAGTACTTC
TRBJ2-3	NA	TRBD1	TRBV5-4	CASTPGGRQGADTQYF	TGTGCCAGCACTCCGGGGGGGCGACAGGGGGCGGATACGCAGTATTTT
TRBJ2-7	NA	TRBD2	TRBV4-1	CASSQYPGLAGVEQYF	TGCGCCAGCAGCCAGTATCCGGGACTAGCGGGAGTCGAGCAGTACTTC
TRBJ1-6	NA	TRBD1	TRBV19	CASSRDRGDSPLHF	TGTGCCAGTAGTCGAGACAGGGGTGATTCACCCCTCCACTTT
TRBJ2-5	NA	NA	TRBV7-2	CASSLLMLQSYQETQYF	TGTGCCAGCAGCTTGTTAATGTTACAGAGTTACCAAGAGACCCAGTACTTC
TRBJ1-5	NA	NA	TRBV7-8	CASSFWTASGNQPQHF	TGTGCCAGCAGCTTTTGGACGGCCAGTGGCAATCAGCCCCAGCATTTT
TRBJ2-5	NA	NA	TRBV5-1	CASSLVGGLSETQYF	TGCGCCAGCAGCTTGGTTGGGGGGCTTAGTGAGACCCAGTACTTC
TRBJ1-1	NA	TRBD1	TRBV27	CASSTRDRGARNTEAFF	TGTGCCAGCAGTACCCGGGACAGGGGGGCGAGGAACACTGAAGCTTTCTTT
TRBJ2-1	NA	TRBD2	TRBV28	CASSPPSGGRNEQFF	TGTGCCAGCAGCCCACCTAGCGGGGGGAGGAATGAGCAGTTCTTC
TRBJ2-1	few	NA	TRBV4-3	CASSQEPGREQFF	TGCGCCAGCAGCCAAGAGCCAGGGCGGGAGCAGTTCTTC
TRBJ1-6	NA	NA	TRBV20-1	CSATNFGSLHF	TGCAGTGCCACAAACTTCGGATCCCTCCACTTT
TRBJ1-4	few	NA	TRBV14	CASSQGRAKLFF	TGTGCCAGCAGCCAAGGCCGGGCCAAACTGTTTTTT
TRBJ1-1	NA	NA	TRBV6-5	CASSYPGSNTEAFF	TGTGCCAGCAGTTATCCCGGATCAAACACTGAAGCTTTCTTT
TRBJ2-1	NA	NA	TRBV11-3	CASSLGGEAFREQFF	TGTGCCAGCAGCTTAGGCGGGGAGGCATTTCGTGAGCAGTTCTTC
TRBJ1-2	NA	NA	TRBV19	CASTPSPPYGYTF	TGTGCCAGTACTCCCAGCCCACCCTATGGCTACACCTTC
TRBJ2-3	NA	NA	TRBV5-5	CASSLAARGSTDTQYF	TGTGCCAGCAGCTTGGCCGCCAGGGGATCGACGGATACGCAGTATTTT
TRBJ1-1	NA	NA	TRBV6-6	CASSYSLRSRATEAFF	TGTGCCAGCAGTTACTCGTTACGGTCACGGGCTACTGAAGCTTTCTTT
TRBJ1-1	NA	NA	TRBV6-5	CASSAGRGRATEAFF	TGTGCCAGCAGTGCCGGGCGGGGCAGGGCCACTGAAGCTTTCTTT
TRBJ2-3	once	TRBD1	TRBV6-1	CASSEAKGTGHSSTDTQYF	TGTGCCAGCAGTGAAGCGAAAGGGACAGGGCATTCCTCCACAGATACGCAGTATTTT